The following is a T cell receptor beta chain sequence with its context. This clonotype was seen a few times. The target of this receptor is not known. Per-nucleotide qualities are absent, and no much larger clonotype sits a single base away. The TCR beta CDR3 regions were amplified from RNA transcripts. The first round of RT-PCR for the TCR CDR3 was performed with the HTBI primer set and the Qiagen OneStep RT-PCR kit. The libraries were constructed in a second round of multiplex PCR and then size-selected and purified. Libraries were sequenced paired-end with 100 bp reads on an Illumina HiSeq2000. Concerning the study's data processing: Raw data were processed with SOAPnuke, discarding reads with adapters, uncalled bases, mean Phred below 15, or no exact constant-primer or identifier match. COPE v1.2.5 was used to merge high-quality paired reads, and clonotypes were defined as unique nucleotide sequences. MiTCR v1.1 was used to align clonotypes to the IMGT TRBV, TRBD and TRBJ reference segments. The analysis was restricted to V-J combinations with a frequency above 0.0001, which together covered roughly 99% of the repertoires. A TCS score was defined as the ratio of F50 (clonal expansion) to E x V (chaos), with BLOSUM62-based TCRdist applied between CDR3 peptides within each V-J. Welch's t-statistics and random forest reduced around 510 V-J features to some 14, which were used in a naive Bayes classifier (R e1071). TCRdb trimmed the raw reads at Q25, called clones with MiXCR and kept productive beta chains. Identical CDR3 protein sequences are pooled into one entry, listed with their most common genes and DNA. The V and J calls and clone size come from TCRdb's table, not from the authors' own analysis. Recorded for this sample are 450,000 to 550,000 distinct CDR3 sequences; approximately 25% of them occurred a single time. Jointly, the top ten make up around 10% of the sample.

In the ophthalmopathy patients, disease was moderately to severely active, with a Clinical Activity Score of 3 or more, a NOSPECS grade of 4 or more, and a duration of less than 3 months. Patients with uncontrolled infections, other autoimmune diseases, pregnancy or lactation were excluded. Clinical symptoms, serum thyroxine and TRAb, thyroid ultrasound, and orbital computed tomography formed the basis for the diagnoses. Ficoll-Paque density gradient centrifugation was used to isolate PBMCs from under 11 ml of fresh peripheral blood. Total RNA was extracted with Trizol reagent, and quality was checked on an Agilent 2100 Bioanalyzer. This record comes from a study of T cells in Graves' hyperthyroidism and ophthalmopathy (dated by TCRdb to 2018 to 2020). About the full investigation: Peripheral blood samples were taken at the time of initial diagnosis, prior to any treatment. A discovery cohort of roughly 96 patients, 43 with Graves' ophthalmopathy and about 58 with stable Graves' hyperthyroidism, was used to find distinguishing TCR V-J signatures. Prospective prediction of ophthalmopathy was tested in an independent validation cohort of some 19 hyperthyroidism patients and 17 patients who later progressed to ophthalmopathy. The 75 to 100 discovery patients were randomly split 7:3 into training and test sets. The study also compared thyroid tissue and blood T-cell repertoires from five or six Graves' hyperthyroidism patients. Once sampling was done, hyperthyroidism patients were given methimazole at a starting dose of 30 mg daily, whereas ophthalmopathy patients were given high-dose intravenous methylprednisolone. The paper describes TCR Vbeta CDR3 sequencing of fewer than 150 peripheral blood samples, made up of approximately 40 ophthalmopathy patients, more than 70 hyperthyroidism patients and 17 progressor patients. Points the paper makes about the study in general: Most expanded thyroid clonotypes (frequency above 0.001) were also found in blood, which suggests that blood repertoires may mirror thyroid immune responses. In validation, the model predicted progression to ophthalmopathy with around 71% sensitivity and roughly 75% specificity, a median of about 6 months before onset. A 13 V-J signature model separated ophthalmopathy from stable hyperthyroidism, with around 91% sensitivity and roughly 81% specificity in cross-validation and 80%/75% in testing. Sample size was not statistically predetermined, and investigators were not blinded to group allocation.

The CDR3, from cysteine to phenylalanine, totals 15 residues. Only the CDR3 portion is preserved as DNA: 45 bases, with reading frame beginning at the first base. CDR1 is given as MGHDK and CDR2 as SYGVNS, both from the germline V gene. The V end loses 4 bases and the J end loses 1 base, and a stretch of 13 bases separates them. The chain is assembled from TRBV25-1 and TRBJ1-1; no confident D gene assignment can be made. This receptor was taken from a woman in her 30s with Graves' ophthalmopathy. The sequenced sample consisted of blood. The encoded CDR3 is CASSGRAARNTEAFF. The sequenced DNA is TGTGCCAGCAGTGGCCGGGCGGCCCGGAACACTGAAGCTTTCTTT. Reference TRBV25-1 and TRBJ1-1 genes cover what lies past the CDR3, so the full variable domain is EADIYQTPRYLVIGTGKKITLECSQTMGHDKMYWYQQDPGMELHLIHYSYGVNSTEKGDLSSESTVSRIRTEHFPLTLESARPSHTSQYLCASSGRAARNTEAFFGQGTRLTVV.